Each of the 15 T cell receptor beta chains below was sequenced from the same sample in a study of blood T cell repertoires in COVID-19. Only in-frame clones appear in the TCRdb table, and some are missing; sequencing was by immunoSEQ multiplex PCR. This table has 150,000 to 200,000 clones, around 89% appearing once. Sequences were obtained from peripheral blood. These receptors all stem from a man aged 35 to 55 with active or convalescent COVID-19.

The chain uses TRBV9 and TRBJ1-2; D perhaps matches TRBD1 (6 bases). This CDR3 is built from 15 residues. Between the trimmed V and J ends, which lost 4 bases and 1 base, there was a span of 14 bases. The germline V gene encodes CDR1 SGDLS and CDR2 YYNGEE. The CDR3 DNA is TGTGCCAGCAGCCACGGACAGAGTAATAACTATGGCTACACCTTC. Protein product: CASSHGQSNNYGYTF.

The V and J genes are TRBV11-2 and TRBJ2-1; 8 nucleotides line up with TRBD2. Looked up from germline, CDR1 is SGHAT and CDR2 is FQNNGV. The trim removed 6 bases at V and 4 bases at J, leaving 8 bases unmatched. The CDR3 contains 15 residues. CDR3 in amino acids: CASRMNGTSYNEQFF. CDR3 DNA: TGTGCCAGCAGGATGAACGGGACTAGTTACAATGAGCAGTTCTTC.

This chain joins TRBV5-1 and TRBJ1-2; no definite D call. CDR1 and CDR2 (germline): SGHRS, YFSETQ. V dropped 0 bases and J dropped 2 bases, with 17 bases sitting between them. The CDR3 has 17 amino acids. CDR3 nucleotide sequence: TGCGCCAGCAGCTTGGTGCGTTCTAACGATTTGAACTATGGCTACACCTTC. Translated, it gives CASSLVRSNDLNYGYTF.

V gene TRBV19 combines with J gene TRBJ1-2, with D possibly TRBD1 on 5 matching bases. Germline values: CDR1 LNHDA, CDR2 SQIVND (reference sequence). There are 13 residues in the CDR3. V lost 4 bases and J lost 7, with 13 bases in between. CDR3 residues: CASSRAGFSGYTF. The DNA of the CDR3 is TGTGCCAGTAGTAGGGCAGGGTTCAGTGGCTACACCTTC.

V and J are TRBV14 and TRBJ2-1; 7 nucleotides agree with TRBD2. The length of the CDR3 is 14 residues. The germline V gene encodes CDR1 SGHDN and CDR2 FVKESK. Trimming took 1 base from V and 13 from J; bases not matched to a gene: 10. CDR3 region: CASSQVLWEGPQFF. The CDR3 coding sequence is TGTGCCAGCAGCCAAGTTTTGTGGGAGGGCCCCCAGTTCTTC.

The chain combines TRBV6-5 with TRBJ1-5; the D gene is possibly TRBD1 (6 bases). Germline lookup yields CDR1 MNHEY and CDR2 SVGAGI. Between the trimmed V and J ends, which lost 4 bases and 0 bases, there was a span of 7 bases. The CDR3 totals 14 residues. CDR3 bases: TGTGCCAGCAGTTGGACAGTTAGCAATCAGCCCCAGCATTTT. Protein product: CASSWTVSNQPQHF.

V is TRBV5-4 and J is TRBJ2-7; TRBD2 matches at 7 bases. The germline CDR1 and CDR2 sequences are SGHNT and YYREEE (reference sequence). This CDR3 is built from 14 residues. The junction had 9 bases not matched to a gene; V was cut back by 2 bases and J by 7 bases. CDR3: CASSLDRWGGEQYF. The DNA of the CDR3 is TGTGCCAGCAGCTTAGATCGATGGGGGGGAGAGCAGTACTTC. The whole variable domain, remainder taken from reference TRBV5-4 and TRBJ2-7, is ETGVTQSPTHLIKTRGQQVTLRCSSQSGHNTVSWYQQALGQGPQFIFQYYREEENGRGNFPPRFSGLQFPNYSSELNVNALELDDSALYLCASSLDRWGGEQYFGPGTRLTVT.

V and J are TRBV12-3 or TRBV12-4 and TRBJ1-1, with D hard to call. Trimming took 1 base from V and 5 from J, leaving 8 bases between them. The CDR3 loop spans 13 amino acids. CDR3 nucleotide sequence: TGTGCCAGCAGTTTAGTGGTCGGGACTGAAGCTTTCTTT. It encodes CASSLVVGTEAFF.

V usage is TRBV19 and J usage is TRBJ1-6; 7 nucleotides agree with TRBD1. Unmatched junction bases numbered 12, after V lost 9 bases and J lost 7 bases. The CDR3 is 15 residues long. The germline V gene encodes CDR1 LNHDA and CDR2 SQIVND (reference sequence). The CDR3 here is CASNQRQGKNSPLHF. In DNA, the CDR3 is TGTGCCAGCAACCAAAGACAGGGTAAGAATTCACCCCTCCACTTT.

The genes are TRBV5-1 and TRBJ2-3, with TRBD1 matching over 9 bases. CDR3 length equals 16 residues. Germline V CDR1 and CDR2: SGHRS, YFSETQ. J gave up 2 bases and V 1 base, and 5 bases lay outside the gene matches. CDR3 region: CASSLTGQGTTDTQYF. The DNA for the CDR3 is TGCGCCAGCAGCTTGACGGGACAGGGTACCACAGATACGCAGTATTTT.

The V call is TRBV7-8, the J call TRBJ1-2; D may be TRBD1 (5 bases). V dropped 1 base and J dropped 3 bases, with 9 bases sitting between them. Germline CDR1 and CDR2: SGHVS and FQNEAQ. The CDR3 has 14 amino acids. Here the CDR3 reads CASSLGWGDYGYTF. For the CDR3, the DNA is TGTGCCAGCAGCTTAGGCTGGGGGGACTATGGCTACACCTTC.

CDR3 residues: CASSSGLAGEQYF. The CDR3 DNA follows: TGCGCCAGCAGCTCCGGGTTAGCGGGGGAGCAGTACTTC. V is TRBV5-1 and J is TRBJ2-7; 8 bases map to TRBD2. CDR3 size: 13 residues. Trimming cost V 3 bases and J 7 bases; bases outside gene matches: 6. The V gene's germline CDR1 is SGHRS and CDR2 YFSETQ.

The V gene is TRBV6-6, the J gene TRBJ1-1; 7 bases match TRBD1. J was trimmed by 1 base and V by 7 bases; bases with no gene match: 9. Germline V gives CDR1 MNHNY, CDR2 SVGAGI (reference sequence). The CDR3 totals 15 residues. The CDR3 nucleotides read TGTGCCAGCACTGGGACAGAGGTATGGAACACTGAAGCTTTCTTT. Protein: CASTGTEVWNTEAFF.

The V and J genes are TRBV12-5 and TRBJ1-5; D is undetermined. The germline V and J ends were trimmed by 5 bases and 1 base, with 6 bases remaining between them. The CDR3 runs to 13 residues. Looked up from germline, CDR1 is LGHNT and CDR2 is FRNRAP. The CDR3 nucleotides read TGTGCTAGTGGTCTCACAAGCAATCAGCCCCAGCATTTT. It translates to CASGLTSNQPQHF. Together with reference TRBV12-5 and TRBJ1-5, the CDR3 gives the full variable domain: DARVTQTPRHKVTEMGQEVTMRCQPILGHNTVFWYRQTMMQGLELLAYFRNRAPLDDSGMPKDRFSAEMPDATLATLKIQPSEPRDSAVYFCASGLTSNQPQHFGDGTRLSIL.

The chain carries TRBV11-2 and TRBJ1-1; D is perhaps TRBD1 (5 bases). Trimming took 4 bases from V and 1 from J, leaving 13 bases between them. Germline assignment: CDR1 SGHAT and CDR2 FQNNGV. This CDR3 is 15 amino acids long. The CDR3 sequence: CASSSLRGRNTEAFF. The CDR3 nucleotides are TGTGCCAGCAGCTCGCTGCGGGGGAGGAACACTGAAGCTTTCTTT.